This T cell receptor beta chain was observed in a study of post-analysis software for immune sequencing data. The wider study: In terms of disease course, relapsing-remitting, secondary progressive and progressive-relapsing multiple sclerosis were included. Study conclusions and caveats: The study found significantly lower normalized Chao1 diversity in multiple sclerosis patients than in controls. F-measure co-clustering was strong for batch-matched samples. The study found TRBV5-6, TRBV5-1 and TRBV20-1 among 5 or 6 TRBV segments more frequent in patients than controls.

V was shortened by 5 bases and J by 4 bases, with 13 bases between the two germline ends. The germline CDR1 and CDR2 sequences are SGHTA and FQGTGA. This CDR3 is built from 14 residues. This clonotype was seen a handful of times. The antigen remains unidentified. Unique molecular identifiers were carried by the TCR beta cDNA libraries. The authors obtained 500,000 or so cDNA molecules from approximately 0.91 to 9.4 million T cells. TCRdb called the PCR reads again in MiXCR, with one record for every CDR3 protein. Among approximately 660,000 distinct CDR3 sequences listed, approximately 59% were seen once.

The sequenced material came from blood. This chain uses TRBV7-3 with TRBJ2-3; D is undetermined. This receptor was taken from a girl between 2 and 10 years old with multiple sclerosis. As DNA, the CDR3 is TGTGCCAGCAGCCCACGGTCCCCCCCAGATACGCAGTATTTT. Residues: CASSPRSPPDTQYF. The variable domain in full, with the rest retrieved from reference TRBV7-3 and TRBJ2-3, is GAGVSQTPSNKVTEKGKYVELRCDPISGHTALYWYRQSLGQGPEFLIYFQGTGAADDSGLPNDRFFAVRPEGSVSTLKIQRTERGDSAVYLCASSPRSPPDTQYFGPGTRLTVL.